These 23 T cell receptor beta chains were all obtained from the same sample, sequenced in a study of CD4 T cells in relation to SARS-CoV-2 and coronaviruses. No antigens are known for them. Sequencing used immunoSEQ multiplex PCR; TCRdb keeps in-frame clones, though not all of them. The table has roughly 18,000 clones, 60% to 80% seen once. Unexposed donor CD4+ T cells date from about 2011-2018, before the COVID-19 pandemic. Isolation of CD4+ T cells took place after less than 11 days in culture. The sample was CD4+ T cells from PBMCs, cultured in vitro. The source of these receptors is a human donor in good health.

This clone was observed a few times. The rearrangement links TRBV11-2 to TRBJ1-2, with a tentative D call TRBD1 (6 bases). CDR3 length equals 16 residues. Per germline, CDR1 SGHAT and CDR2 FQNNGV. Trimming cost V 7 bases and J 4 bases, with 22 bases left between them. The CDR3 DNA reads TGTGCCAGCAAGCTGGCGGGGACCCGGGGGGCCTATGGCTACACCTTC. Protein product: CASKLAGTRGAYGYTF. The whole variable domain, filled in from reference TRBV11-2 and TRBJ1-2, reads EAGVAQSPRYKIIEKRQSVAFWCNPISGHATLYWYQQILGQGPKLLIQFQNNGVVDDSQLPKDRFSAERLKGVDSTLKIQPAKLEDSAVYLCASKLAGTRGAYGYTFGSGTRLTVV.

The CDR3, as DNA: TGCGCCAGCAGCTTGGTTTGGGACAGTAATGAAAAACTGTTTTTT. Amino acid sequence: CASSLVWDSNEKLFF. The rearrangement uses TRBV5-1 and TRBJ1-4, with 7 bases matching TRBD1. This CDR3 contains 15 residues. V dropped 0 bases and J dropped 4; count of bases not matched to a gene: 3. Germline loops: CDR1 SGHRS, CDR2 YFSETQ.

The V gene is TRBV5-1, the J gene TRBJ1-6; D gene ambiguous. The CDR3 is made up of 14 amino acids. Looked up from germline, CDR1 is SGHRS and CDR2 is YFSETQ. V lost 0 bases and J 7 bases, leaving 8 bases between the germline ends. The CDR3 region has the DNA TGCGCCAGCAGCTTGGGGCATCAGAATTCACCCCTCCACTTT. This translates into CASSLGHQNSPLHF.

The V gene is TRBV5-1, the J gene TRBJ1-5; possibly TRBD1 for D (6 bases). The CDR3 length is 14 residues. The germline gives CDR1 SGHRS, CDR2 YFSETQ. The germline V and J ends were trimmed by 4 bases and 3 bases, with 11 bases remaining between them. CDR3 sequence: CASSPDRPNQPQHF. The CDR3 DNA sequence: TGCGCCAGCAGCCCTGACAGGCCCAATCAGCCCCAGCATTTT.

The chain combines TRBV10-3 with TRBJ2-5, with no clear D. The CDR3 extends over 14 amino acids. Germline CDR1 and CDR2: ENHRY and SYGVKD. V lost 6 bases and J 1 base, leaving 12 bases between the germline ends. CDR3 nucleotides: TGTGCCATCAGAGATTCCGGGTCCCAAGAGACCCAGTACTTC. Its protein product is CAIRDSGSQETQYF.

This chain connects TRBV6-6 to TRBJ2-5; 9 nucleotides match TRBD1. In germline, CDR1 is MNHNY, CDR2 SVGAGI (reference sequence). Trimming removed 6 bases from V and 3 bases from J; junction bases left unmatched: 5. This CDR3 contains 14 residues. CDR3 sequence reads: CASRYRGLEETQYF. The CDR3 DNA reads TGTGCCAGCAGGTACAGGGGGCTGGAAGAGACCCAGTACTTC.

This clone has a single count. The rearrangement joins TRBV2 to TRBJ1-1, with unresolved D. Germline V gene data show CDR1 as SNHLY and CDR2 as FYNNEI. This CDR3 comprises 14 residues. V lost 2 bases, J lost 5 bases, and 12 bases lay in between. The DNA for the CDR3 is TGTGCCAGCAGTGAAACACGGATGGGTACTGAAGCTTTCTTT. Translating gives CASSETRMGTEAFF.

This clone was observed a handful of times. CDR3 sequence: CASSFLSRDLYGYTF. The CDR3 coding sequence is TGTGCCAGCAGTTTTCTCTCCAGGGATCTGTATGGCTACACCTTC. The chain uses TRBV28 and TRBJ1-2; TRBD1 might be the D (5 bases). Germline CDR1 MDHEN, CDR2 SYDVKM. V lost 3 bases, J lost 5 bases, and 16 bases lay in between. CDR3 length equals 15 residues.

The CDR3 loop is CASSFYGGGGYTF. The CDR3 DNA reads TGTGCCAGCAGCTTCTATGGGGGGGGAGGCTACACCTTC. The chain recombines TRBV5-4 with TRBJ1-2; D perhaps matches TRBD1 (5 bases). The germline V and J ends were trimmed by 2 bases and 8 bases, with 13 bases remaining between them. Germline V lookup: CDR1 SGHNT, CDR2 YYREEE (reference sequence). The CDR3 is made up of 13 amino acids. The variable domain in full, with the rest retrieved from reference TRBV5-4 and TRBJ1-2, is ETGVTQSPTHLIKTRGQQVTLRCSSQSGHNTVSWYQQALGQGPQFIFQYYREEENGRGNFPPRFSGLQFPNYSSELNVNALELDDSALYLCASSFYGGGGYTFGSGTRLTVV.

This clone was found a few times. The rearrangement uses TRBV6-5 and TRBJ1-6; D is unresolved. From germline, CDR1 is MNHEY and CDR2 SVGAGI. V lost 5 bases, J lost 10 bases, and 15 bases lay in between. The CDR3 sequence is 14 residues long. This chain's CDR3 is CASSPRGMGSPLHF. The CDR3 nucleotides read TGTGCCAGCAGTCCTCGGGGAATGGGGTCACCCCTCCACTTT.

The chain joins TRBV5-1 to TRBJ2-1, with 8 bases lining up with TRBD1. With V trimmed by 0 bases and J by 3 bases, 2 bases remained unmatched. The germline CDR1 and CDR2 sequences are SGHRS and YFSETQ. The length of the CDR3 is 15 residues. CDR3 sequence (DNA): TGCGCCAGCAGCTTGGTCGGGACAGGCTACAATGAGCAGTTCTTC. It yields the protein CASSLVGTGYNEQFF.

This rearrangement joins TRBV20-1 to TRBJ2-5; D call uncertain. The CDR3 is 11 amino acids. Looked up from germline, CDR1 is DFQATT and CDR2 is SNEGSKA (reference sequence). V gave up 3 bases and J gave up 8 bases, with 10 bases separating them. CDR3 region: CSASREHTQYF. CDR3 coding DNA: TGCAGTGCTAGCAGAGAACATACCCAGTACTTC.

V and J are TRBV11-2 and TRBJ2-1; D unresolved. Looked up from germline, CDR1 is SGHAT and CDR2 is FQNNGV. Trimming took off 2 bases at V and 6 bases at J, with 2 bases between the two ends. The CDR3 spans 11 residues. The CDR3 sequence is CASSLRNEQFF. For the CDR3, the DNA is TGTGCCAGCAGCTTACGCAATGAGCAGTTCTTC.

This chain joins TRBV20-1 and TRBJ2-5; 11 bases match TRBD2. This CDR3 region has 17 residues. The germline V gene encodes CDR1 DFQATT and CDR2 SNEGSKA (reference sequence). V trimming: 3 bases; J trimming: 1 base; junction bases outside the gene matches: 10. This chain's CDR3 is CSASGGGSGRAQETQYF. As DNA, the CDR3 is TGCAGTGCTAGTGGGGGGGGTAGCGGGAGGGCCCAAGAGACCCAGTACTTC.

This clone was seen only a few times. J is TRBJ1-5 and V is TRBV12-5; the D is unclear. The CDR3 has 13 amino acids. V gave up 5 bases and J gave up 7 bases, with 12 bases separating them. From germline, CDR1 is LGHNT and CDR2 FRNRAP. CDR3 protein: CASGPGHGQPQHF. CDR3 DNA: TGTGCTAGTGGTCCAGGTCATGGCCAGCCCCAGCATTTT.

There are a few counts of this clone. The V gene is TRBV30, the J gene TRBJ1-5, with 7 bases matching TRBD1. The germline CDR1 and CDR2 sequences are GTSNPN and SVGIG (reference sequence). CDR3 length: 14 residues. J gave up 10 bases and V 4 bases, and 13 bases lay outside the gene matches. As DNA, the CDR3 is TGTGCCTGGAATAGTGGACAGGACGCACGTCCCCAGCATTTT. This gives the protein CAWNSGQDARPQHF.

The chain uses TRBV4-2 and TRBJ2-5, with 11 bases matching TRBD2. Trimming took 0 bases from V and 5 from J; bases not matched to a gene: 5. From germline, CDR1 is LGHNA and CDR2 YNFKEQ. The CDR3 sequence is 16 residues long. CDR3 protein: CASSQDLTSGSETQYF. In DNA form, the CDR3 reads TGTGCCAGCAGCCAAGATCTAACTAGCGGGAGTGAGACCCAGTACTTC.

The CDR3 DNA follows: TGTGCCAGCAGCCAAGATCTAAGCAGGGGGACTTACGAGCAGTACTTC. Its protein is CASSQDLSRGTYEQYF. V is TRBV4-2 and J is TRBJ2-7, with D possibly TRBD1 on 7 matching bases. This CDR3 region has 16 residues. The germline V and J ends were trimmed by 0 bases and 4 bases, with 16 bases remaining between them. Germline V gene lookup returns CDR1 LGHNA and CDR2 YNFKEQ.

This chain uses TRBV5-1 with TRBJ2-2; D unclear. The CDR3 runs to 15 residues. Germline V gene sequence: CDR1 SGHRS, CDR2 YFSETQ. The germline V and J ends were trimmed by 4 bases and 5 bases, with 15 bases remaining between them. DNA for the CDR3: TGCGCCAGCAGCGTTGGGCAGGAGAGAACCGGGGAGCTGTTTTTT. Translated, it gives CASSVGQERTGELFF.

The chain uses TRBV5-1 and TRBJ2-3, with D unclear. Trimming took 2 bases from V and 0 from J, leaving 13 bases between them. Per germline, CDR1 SGHRS and CDR2 YFSETQ. CDR3 length: 16 residues. The CDR3 DNA reads as TGCGCCAGCAGCTTAAACGGGCGGAAGAGCACAGATACGCAGTATTTT. Its protein product is CASSLNGRKSTDTQYF.

V gene TRBV5-6 combines with J gene TRBJ1-5; D unresolved. Trimming cost V 4 bases and J 6 bases, with 8 bases left between them. This CDR3 has 12 residues. CDR1 and CDR2 from the germline V gene are SGHDT and YYEEEE. The CDR3 DNA is TGTGCCAGCAGCCCAAGAGGTCAGCCCCAGCATTTT. Its translation: CASSPRGQPQHF.

CDR3 region: CASSLSGGRMRTEAFF. CDR3 nucleotides: TGCGCCAGCAGCTTGTCAGGGGGGAGGATGAGAACTGAAGCTTTCTTT. The chain joins TRBV5-1 to TRBJ1-1; 7 nucleotides match TRBD1. Looked up from germline, CDR1 is SGHRS and CDR2 is YFSETQ. J gave up 5 bases and V 1 base, and 11 bases lay outside the gene matches. CDR3 length: 16 amino acids.

This clone was detected only a few times. The genes are TRBV27 and TRBJ1-4; D gene ambiguous. There are 14 residues in the CDR3. CDR1 and CDR2 from the germline V gene are MNHEY and SMNVEV (reference sequence). V lost 5 bases and J 3 bases, leaving 10 bases between the germline ends. The CDR3 nucleotides are TGTGCCAGCAGTGCTGGGAACTCTAATGAAAAACTGTTTTTT. Its translation: CASSAGNSNEKLFF.